This entry describes one T cell receptor (beta chain). This sample is part of a study of OX40 agonist ivuxolimab in advanced cancers. Deletions cut 3 bases from V and 8 bases from J, with 13 bases between. CDR1 is MNHEY, CDR2 SMNVEV, per germline (reference sequence). The CDR3 extends over 14 amino acids. This table comes from immunoSEQ multiplex PCR, and its TCRdb copy is limited to in-frame clones, with some not included. The table has 100,000 to 130,000 clones, under 95% seen once; the top ten hold about 1.2%. This receptor was identified in an adult with an advanced solid tumor such as melanoma, head and neck, liver or kidney cancer. Sample: CD4+ or CD8+ T cells sorted from blood, taken in a trial of the OX40 agonist ivuxolimab. The chain uses TRBV27 and TRBJ1-4; TRBD1 is a possible D gene (6 bases). The CDR3 here is CASSLEQGGEKLFF. The CDR3 DNA sequence: TGTGCCAGCAGTTTGGAACAGGGTGGGGAAAAACTGTTTTTT.